These 13 T cell receptor beta chains were all obtained from the same sample, sequenced in a study of blood T cell repertoires in COVID-19. TCRdb's table, derived via immunoSEQ multiplex PCR, lists solely in-frame clones and lacks some. Of 100,000 to 120,000 clones in the sample, under 80% were seen once. The sample was peripheral blood. The receptors derive from a woman in her 70s with acute or convalescent COVID-19.

The genes are TRBV5-1 and TRBJ1-6; tentative D call: TRBD1 (6 bases). The CDR3 extends over 15 amino acids. CDR1 SGHRS and CDR2 YFSETQ come from the germline V gene. V lost 1 base and J lost 6, with 11 bases in between. DNA for the CDR3: TGCGCCAGCAGCTTGTCCAGGGGCGGTAATTCACCCCTCCACTTT. Translating it yields CASSLSRGGNSPLHF.

The V call is TRBV3-1 (or the pseudogene TRBV3-2), the J call TRBJ2-7; D may be TRBD1 (6 bases). CDR3 length: 14 amino acids. The germline CDR1 and CDR2 sequences are LGHDT and YNNKEL (reference sequence). The V end was cut by 6 bases, the J end by 0 bases, with 12 bases between. The CDR3 DNA follows: TGTGCCAGCAGACTCGACAGGTCCTCCTACGAGCAGTACTTC. Translating gives CASRLDRSSYEQYF.

V usage is TRBV5-4 and J usage is TRBJ1-3; D is unclear. Germline-derived CDR1 and CDR2 are SGHNT and YYREEE (reference sequence). This CDR3 spans 15 amino acids. Trimming shortened V by 4 bases and J by 0 bases, and 11 bases separated the two germline ends. In nucleotides, the CDR3 is TGTGCCAGCAGCCCCGGTCGGGGCTCTGGAAACACCATATATTTT. It codes for CASSPGRGSGNTIYF. The whole variable domain, filled in from reference TRBV5-4 and TRBJ1-3, reads ETGVTQSPTHLIKTRGQQVTLRCSSQSGHNTVSWYQQALGQGPQFIFQYYREEENGRGNFPPRFSGLQFPNYSSELNVNALELDDSALYLCASSPGRGSGNTIYFGEGSWLTVV.

Only a few counts were recorded for this clone. The chain links TRBV30 to TRBJ1-2, with TRBD1 as a possible D gene (5 bases). Germline CDR1 reads GTSNPN; CDR2 reads SVGIG (reference sequence). The length of the CDR3 is 12 residues. With 5 bases removed from V and 2 bases from J, the gap between germline ends came to 9 bases. Here the CDR3 DNA reads TGTGCCTGGGGCAGGGAAAACTATGGCTACACCTTC. Translated: CAWGRENYGYTF.

The table lists this clone with a few counts. The CDR3 nucleotides read TGTGCCAGTAGTCCCCTGGACGCCTCGGGGCAGCCCCAGCATTTT. Translating gives CASSPLDASGQPQHF. This chain links TRBV19 with TRBJ1-5; D call uncertain. This CDR3 region has 15 residues. V gave up 5 bases and J gave up 7 bases, with 18 bases separating them. Germline V gives CDR1 LNHDA, CDR2 SQIVND (reference sequence).

CDR3 sequence: CASSLIGENTEAFF. The CDR3 bases are TGTGCCAGCAGCTTAATTGGAGAGAACACTGAAGCTTTCTTT. The chain recombines TRBV7-8 with TRBJ1-1; D call uncertain. The CDR3 is made up of 14 amino acids. Trimming pared 2 bases from V and 1 base from J, leaving 8 bases between. Germline V gene lookup returns CDR1 SGHVS and CDR2 FQNEAQ.

This clone was observed a single time. The chain has TRBV19 and TRBJ1-2; D not certain. Trimming removed 6 bases from V and 5 bases from J, with 16 bases in between. CDR1 is LNHDA and CDR2 is SQIVND in the germline V gene (reference sequence). The CDR3 spans 14 residues. The CDR3 here is CASRMGSTVYGYTF. DNA of the CDR3: TGTGCCAGTAGGATGGGTTCCACAGTATATGGCTACACCTTC.

CDR3 amino acids: CASNKQGSGNTIYF. CDR3 sequence (DNA): TGTGCCAGCAACAAACAGGGTTCTGGAAACACCATATATTTT. The chain has TRBV5-5 and TRBJ1-3; the D gene is possibly TRBD1 (6 bases). V lost 6 bases, J lost 1 base, and 11 bases lay in between. This CDR3 is built from 14 residues. CDR1 and CDR2 (germline): SGHKS, YYEKEE (reference sequence).

This clone was detected a few times. The V gene is TRBV19, the J gene TRBJ1-2; D possibly corresponds to TRBD1 (5 bases). V lost 6 bases to trimming and J lost 0 bases, with 14 bases between them. Looked up from germline, CDR1 is LNHDA and CDR2 is SQIVND (reference sequence). CDR3 size: 15 residues. CDR3 bases: TGTGCCAGTAGCGCTACGGGGGTATCTAACTATGGCTACACCTTC. Protein sequence: CASSATGVSNYGYTF.

Comment on this clone: This sample includes further DNA sequences coding for the same CDR3. V is TRBV5-1 and J is TRBJ2-7; the match to TRBD2 covers 8 bases. The CDR3 has 16 residues. Germline V gene sequence: CDR1 SGHRS, CDR2 YFSETQ. CDR3 protein: CPRLRLWGGRGGEQYF. CDR3 DNA: TGCCCCCGTTTGCGCCTTTGGGGGGGCCGGGGGGGGGAGCAGTACTTC.

This clone was found a few times. This chain links TRBV30 with TRBJ2-5, with 10 positions matching TRBD2. Trimming at V came to 8 bases and at J to 5 bases, leaving 14 bases not matched to a gene. The CDR3 is 15 residues long. CDR1 and CDR2 (germline): GTSNPN, SVGIG (reference sequence). Here the CDR3 reads CARRAGGGVGETQYF. Here the CDR3 DNA reads TGTGCCCGCCGAGCGGGGGGGGGAGTCGGGGAGACCCAGTACTTC.

CDR3 coding DNA: TGTGCCAGCAGCTTAGCGCGGGCTAGCGGGGGGGGCGTCCACAATGAGCAGTTCTTC. This encodes CASSLARASGGGVHNEQFF. The chain carries TRBV7-9 and TRBJ2-1, with TRBD2 matching 12 bases. The CDR3 contains 19 residues. Per the germline V gene, CDR1 is SEHNR and CDR2 is FQNEAQ (reference sequence). Trimming cost V 0 bases and J 5 bases; bases outside gene matches: 11.

The table lists this clone with a count of one. CDR3 loop: CASKERTGVNQPQHF. DNA for the CDR3: TGTGCCAGCAAGGAGAGGACAGGGGTAAATCAGCCCCAGCATTTT. This chain links TRBV2 with TRBJ1-5, with 9 bases fitting TRBD1. This CDR3 has 15 amino acids. Germline V gives CDR1 SNHLY, CDR2 FYNNEI. With 7 bases clipped from V and 4 bases from J, the junction kept 8 bases outside the gene matches.